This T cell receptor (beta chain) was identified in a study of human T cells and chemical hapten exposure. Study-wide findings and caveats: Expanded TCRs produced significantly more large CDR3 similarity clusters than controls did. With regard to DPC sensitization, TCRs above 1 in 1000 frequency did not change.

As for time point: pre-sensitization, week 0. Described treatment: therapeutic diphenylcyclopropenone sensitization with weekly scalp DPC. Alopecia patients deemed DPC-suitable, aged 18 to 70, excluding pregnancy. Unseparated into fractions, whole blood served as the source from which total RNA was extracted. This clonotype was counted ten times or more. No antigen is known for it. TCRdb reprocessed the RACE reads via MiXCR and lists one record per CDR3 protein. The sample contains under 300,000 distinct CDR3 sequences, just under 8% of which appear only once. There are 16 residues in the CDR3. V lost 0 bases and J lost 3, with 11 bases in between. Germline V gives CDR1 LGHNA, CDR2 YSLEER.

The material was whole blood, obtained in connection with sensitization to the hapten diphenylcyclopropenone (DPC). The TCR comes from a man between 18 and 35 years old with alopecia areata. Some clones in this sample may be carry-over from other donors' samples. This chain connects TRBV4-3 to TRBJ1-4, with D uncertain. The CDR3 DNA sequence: TGCGCCAGCAGCCAAGATTCCGGGTTTCCTAATGAAAAACTGTTTTTT. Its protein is CASSQDSGFPNEKLFF.